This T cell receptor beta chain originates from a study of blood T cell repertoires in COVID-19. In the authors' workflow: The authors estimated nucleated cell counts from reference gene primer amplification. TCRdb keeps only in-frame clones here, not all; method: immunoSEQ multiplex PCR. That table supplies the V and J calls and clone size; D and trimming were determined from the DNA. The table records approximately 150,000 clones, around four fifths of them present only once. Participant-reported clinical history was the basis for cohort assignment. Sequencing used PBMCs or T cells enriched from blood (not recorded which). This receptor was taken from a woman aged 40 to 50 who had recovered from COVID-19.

The CDR3 region has the DNA TGTGCCAGCAGCGTAGAAAGCGGGGCGTACGAGCAGTACTTC. This encodes CASSVESGAYEQYF. The chain joins TRBV9 to TRBJ2-7, with 7 bases lining up with TRBD2. Trimming cost V 0 bases and J 4 bases; bases outside gene matches: 4. Germline V lookup: CDR1 SGDLS, CDR2 YYNGEE. This CDR3 comprises 14 residues.